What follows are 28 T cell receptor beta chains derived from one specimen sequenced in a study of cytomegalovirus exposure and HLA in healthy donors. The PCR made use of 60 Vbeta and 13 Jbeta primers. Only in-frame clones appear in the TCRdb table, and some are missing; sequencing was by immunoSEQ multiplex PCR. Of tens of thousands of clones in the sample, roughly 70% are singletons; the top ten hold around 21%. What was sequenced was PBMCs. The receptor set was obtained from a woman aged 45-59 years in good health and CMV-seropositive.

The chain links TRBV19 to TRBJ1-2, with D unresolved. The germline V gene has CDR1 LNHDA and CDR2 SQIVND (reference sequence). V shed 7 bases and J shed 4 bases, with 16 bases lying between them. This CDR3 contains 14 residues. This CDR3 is CASKGEVGFYGYTF. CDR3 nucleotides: TGTGCCAGTAAAGGCGAGGTCGGATTCTATGGCTACACCTTC.

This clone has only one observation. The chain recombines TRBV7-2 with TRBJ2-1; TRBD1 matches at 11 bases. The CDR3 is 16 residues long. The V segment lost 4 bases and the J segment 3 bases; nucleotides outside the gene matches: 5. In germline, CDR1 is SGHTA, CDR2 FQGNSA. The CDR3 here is CASSSRGQGGYNEQFF. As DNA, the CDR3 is TGTGCCAGCAGCTCGAGGGGACAGGGGGGCTACAATGAGCAGTTCTTC.

The CDR3 sequence is CASSRTGTSSYGYTF. CDR3 in DNA: TGTGCCAGCAGCCGAACAGGGACAAGCAGCTATGGCTACACCTTC. V usage is TRBV27 and J usage is TRBJ1-2, with D tentatively TRBD1 (6 bases). V lost 6 bases to trimming and J lost 4 bases, with 18 bases between them. From germline, CDR1 is MNHEY and CDR2 SMNVEV (reference sequence). The CDR3 totals 15 residues.

CDR3 DNA: TGTGCCATCAGTGGGGGGGGGCCGTCCTATGGCTACACCTTC. Its protein product is CAISGGGPSYGYTF. This chain uses TRBV10-3 with TRBJ1-2, with D tentatively TRBD1 (6 bases). Germline CDR1 reads ENHRY; CDR2 reads SYGVKD. The CDR3 sequence is 14 residues long. V dropped 4 bases and J dropped 4 bases, with 13 bases sitting between them.

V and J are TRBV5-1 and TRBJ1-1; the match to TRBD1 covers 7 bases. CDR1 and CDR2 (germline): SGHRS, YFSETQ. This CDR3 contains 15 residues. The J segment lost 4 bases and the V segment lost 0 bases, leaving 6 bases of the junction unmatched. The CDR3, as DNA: TGCGCCAGCAGCTTGGCAGGGGGAGTGAGCACTGAAGCTTTCTTT. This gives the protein CASSLAGGVSTEAFF.

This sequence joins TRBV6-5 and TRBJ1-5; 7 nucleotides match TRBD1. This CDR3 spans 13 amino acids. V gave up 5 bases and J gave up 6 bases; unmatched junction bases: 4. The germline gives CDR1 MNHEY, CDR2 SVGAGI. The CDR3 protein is CASSVGGGQPQHF. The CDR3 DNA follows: TGTGCCAGCAGTGTAGGGGGCGGTCAGCCCCAGCATTTT.

The CDR3 loop is CQEAGGYGYTF. CDR3 nucleotides: TGCCAAGAGGCGGGGGGGTATGGCTACACCTTC. V gene TRBV20-1 combines with J gene TRBJ1-2; D might be TRBD1 (5 bases). This CDR3 is built from 11 residues. CDR1 and CDR2 from the germline V gene are DFQATT and SNEGSKA (reference sequence).

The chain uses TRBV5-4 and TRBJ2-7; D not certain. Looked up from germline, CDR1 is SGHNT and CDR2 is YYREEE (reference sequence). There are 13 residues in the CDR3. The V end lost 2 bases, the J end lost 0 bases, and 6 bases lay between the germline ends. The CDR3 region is CASSFAHSYEQYF. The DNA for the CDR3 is TGTGCCAGCAGCTTTGCACACTCCTACGAGCAGTACTTC.

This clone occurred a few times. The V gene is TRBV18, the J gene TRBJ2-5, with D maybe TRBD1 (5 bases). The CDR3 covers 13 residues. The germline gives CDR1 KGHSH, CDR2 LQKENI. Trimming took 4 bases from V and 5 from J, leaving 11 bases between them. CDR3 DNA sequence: TGTGCCAGCTCACGGTCAGGGCGGGAGACCCAGTACTTC. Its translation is CASSRSGRETQYF. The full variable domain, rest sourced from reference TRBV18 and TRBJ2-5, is NAGVMQNPRHLVRRRGQEARLRCSPMKGHSHVYWYRQLPEEGLKFMVYLQKENIIDESGMPKERFSAEFPKEGPSILRIQQVVRGDSAAYFCASSRSGRETQYFGPGTRLLVL.

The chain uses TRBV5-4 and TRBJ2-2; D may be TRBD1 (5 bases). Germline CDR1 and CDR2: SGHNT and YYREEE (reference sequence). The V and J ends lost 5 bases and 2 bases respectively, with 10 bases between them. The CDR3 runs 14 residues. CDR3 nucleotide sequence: TGTGCCAGCAGTCTCTGGGGCAACACCGGGGAGCTGTTTTTT. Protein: CASSLWGNTGELFF.

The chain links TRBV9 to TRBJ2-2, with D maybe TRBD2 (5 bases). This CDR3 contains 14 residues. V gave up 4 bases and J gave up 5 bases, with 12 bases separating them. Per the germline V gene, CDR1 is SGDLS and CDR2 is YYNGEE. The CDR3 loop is CASSTQRSTGELFF. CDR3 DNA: TGTGCCAGCAGCACACAGCGGAGTACCGGGGAGCTGTTTTTT.

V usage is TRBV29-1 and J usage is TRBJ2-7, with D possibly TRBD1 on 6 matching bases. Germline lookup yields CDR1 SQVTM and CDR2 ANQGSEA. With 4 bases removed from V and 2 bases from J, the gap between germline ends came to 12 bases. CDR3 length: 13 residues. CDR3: CSVVLGAAYEQYF. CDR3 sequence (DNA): TGCAGCGTTGTTTTGGGGGCCGCCTACGAGCAGTACTTC.

CDR3 coding DNA: TGTGCCAGCGGCAGGGGGCTGGACTATGGCTACACCTTC. Residues: CASGRGLDYGYTF. The chain combines TRBV28 with TRBJ1-2; TRBD1 agrees at 8 bases. The CDR3 is 13 residues long. V lost 8 bases to trimming and J lost 3 bases; unmatched junction nucleotides: 5. In germline, CDR1 is MDHEN, CDR2 SYDVKM.

CDR3 protein: CASSQARQSATEAFF. As DNA, the CDR3 is TGCGCCAGCAGCCAGGCCCGACAGTCCGCCACTGAAGCTTTCTTT. This rearrangement joins TRBV4-3 to TRBJ1-1; D perhaps matches TRBD1 (5 bases). There are 15 residues in the CDR3. The germline V gene has CDR1 LGHNA and CDR2 YSLEER. The V and J ends lost 3 bases and 4 bases respectively, with 15 bases between them.

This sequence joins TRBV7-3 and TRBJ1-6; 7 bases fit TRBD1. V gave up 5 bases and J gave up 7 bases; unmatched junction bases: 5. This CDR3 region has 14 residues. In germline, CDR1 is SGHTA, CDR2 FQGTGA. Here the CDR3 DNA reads TGTGCCAGCAGCCCGACAGGGAAGAATTCACCCCTCCACTTT. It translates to CASSPTGKNSPLHF. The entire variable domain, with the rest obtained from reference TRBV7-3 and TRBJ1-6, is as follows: GAGVSQTPSNKVTEKGKYVELRCDPISGHTALYWYRQSLGQGPEFLIYFQGTGAADDSGLPNDRFFAVRPEGSVSTLKIQRTERGDSAVYLCASSPTGKNSPLHFGNGTRLTVT.

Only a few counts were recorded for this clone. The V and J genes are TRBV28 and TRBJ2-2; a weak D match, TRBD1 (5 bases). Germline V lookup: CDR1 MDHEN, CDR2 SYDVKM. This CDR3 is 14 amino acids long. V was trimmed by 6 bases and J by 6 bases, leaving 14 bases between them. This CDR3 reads CASRNRGSAGELFF. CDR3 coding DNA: TGTGCCAGCAGGAATAGGGGTTCAGCCGGGGAGCTGTTTTTT. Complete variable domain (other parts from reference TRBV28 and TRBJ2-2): DVKVTQSSRYLVKRTGEKVFLECVQDMDHENMFWYRQDPGLGLRLIYFSYDVKMKEKGDIPEGYSVSREKKERFSLILESASTNQTSMYLCASRNRGSAGELFFGEGSRLTVL.

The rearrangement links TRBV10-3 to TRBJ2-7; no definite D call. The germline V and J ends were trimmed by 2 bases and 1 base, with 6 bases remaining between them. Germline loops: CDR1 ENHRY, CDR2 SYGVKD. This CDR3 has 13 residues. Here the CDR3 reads CAISENLSYEQYF. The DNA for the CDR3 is TGTGCCATCAGTGAGAACTTATCCTACGAGCAGTACTTC.

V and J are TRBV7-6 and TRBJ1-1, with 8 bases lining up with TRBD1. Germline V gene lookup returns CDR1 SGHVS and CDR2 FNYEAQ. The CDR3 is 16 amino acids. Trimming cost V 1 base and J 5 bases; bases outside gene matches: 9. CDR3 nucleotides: TGTGCCAGCAGCTTAGGAAATCAGGGGGCTAAGACTGAAGCTTTCTTT. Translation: CASSLGNQGAKTEAFF.

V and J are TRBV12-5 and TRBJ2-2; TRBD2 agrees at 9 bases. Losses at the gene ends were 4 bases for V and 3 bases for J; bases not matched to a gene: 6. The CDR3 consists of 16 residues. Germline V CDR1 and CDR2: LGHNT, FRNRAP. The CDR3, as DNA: TGTGCTAGTGGTTCTGAGCGGGGGGCGGACACCGGGGAGCTGTTTTTT. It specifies CASGSERGADTGELFF.

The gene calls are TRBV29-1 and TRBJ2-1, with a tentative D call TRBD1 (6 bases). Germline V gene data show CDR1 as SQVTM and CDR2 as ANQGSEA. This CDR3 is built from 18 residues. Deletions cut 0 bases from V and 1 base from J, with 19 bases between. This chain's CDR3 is CSVEEGALHPLSYNEQFF. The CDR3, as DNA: TGCAGCGTTGAAGAGGGGGCTTTACACCCCCTTTCCTACAATGAGCAGTTCTTC.

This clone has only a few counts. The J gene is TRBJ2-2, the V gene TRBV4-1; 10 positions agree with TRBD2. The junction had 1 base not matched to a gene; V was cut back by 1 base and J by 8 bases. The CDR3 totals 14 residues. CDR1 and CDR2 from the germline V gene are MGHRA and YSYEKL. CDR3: CASSQVLAGGELFF. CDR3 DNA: TGCGCCAGCAGCCAAGTACTAGCGGGGGGGGAGCTGTTTTTT.

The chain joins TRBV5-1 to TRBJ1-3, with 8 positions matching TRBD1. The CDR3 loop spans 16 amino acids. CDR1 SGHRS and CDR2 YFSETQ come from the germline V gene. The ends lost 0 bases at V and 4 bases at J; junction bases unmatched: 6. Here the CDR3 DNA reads TGCGCCAGCAGCTTGGCTGGGACAGGCTACGGAAACACCATATATTTT. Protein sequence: CASSLAGTGYGNTIYF.

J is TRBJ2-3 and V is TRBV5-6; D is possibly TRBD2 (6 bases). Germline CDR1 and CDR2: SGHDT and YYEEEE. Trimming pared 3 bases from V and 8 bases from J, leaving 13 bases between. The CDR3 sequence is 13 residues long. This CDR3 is CASSSAFGGTQYF. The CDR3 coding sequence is TGTGCCAGCAGCTCCGCCTTCGGGGGTACGCAGTATTTT. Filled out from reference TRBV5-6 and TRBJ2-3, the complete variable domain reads DAGVTQSPTHLIKTRGQQVTLRCSPKSGHDTVSWYQQALGQGPQFIFQYYEEEERQRGNFPDRFSGHQFPNYSSELNVNALLLGDSALYLCASSSAFGGTQYFGPGTRLTVL.

CDR3 DNA sequence: TGTGCCAGCAGTGGTAGTACAGGGTGGGGCGAGCAGTACTTC. Translating gives CASSGSTGWGEQYF. V usage is TRBV6-1 and J usage is TRBJ2-7, with a possible D match to TRBD1 (6 bases). Germline loops: CDR1 MNHNS, CDR2 SASEGT. The V end was cut by 4 bases, the J end by 6 bases, with 16 bases between. This CDR3 is built from 14 residues.

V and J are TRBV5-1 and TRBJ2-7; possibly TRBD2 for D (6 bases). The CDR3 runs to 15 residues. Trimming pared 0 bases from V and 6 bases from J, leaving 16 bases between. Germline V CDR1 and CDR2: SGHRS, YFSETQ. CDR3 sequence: CASSLAGRVGGEQYF. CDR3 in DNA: TGCGCCAGCAGCTTGGCCGGCAGGGTGGGGGGCGAGCAGTACTTC.

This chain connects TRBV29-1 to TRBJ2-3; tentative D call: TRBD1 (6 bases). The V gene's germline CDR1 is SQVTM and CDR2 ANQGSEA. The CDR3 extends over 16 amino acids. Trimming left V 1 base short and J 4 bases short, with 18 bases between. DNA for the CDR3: TGCAGCGTTGAAGGAGGGTCCAGGGGATTATCAGATACGCAGTATTTT. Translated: CSVEGGSRGLSDTQYF.

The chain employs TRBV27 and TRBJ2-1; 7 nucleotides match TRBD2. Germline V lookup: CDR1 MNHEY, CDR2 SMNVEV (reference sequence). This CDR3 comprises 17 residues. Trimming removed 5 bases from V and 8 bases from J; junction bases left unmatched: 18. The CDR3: CASSPRLAIHTPDEQFF. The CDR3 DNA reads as TGTGCCAGCAGTCCGAGACTAGCAATCCACACACCGGATGAGCAGTTCTTC.

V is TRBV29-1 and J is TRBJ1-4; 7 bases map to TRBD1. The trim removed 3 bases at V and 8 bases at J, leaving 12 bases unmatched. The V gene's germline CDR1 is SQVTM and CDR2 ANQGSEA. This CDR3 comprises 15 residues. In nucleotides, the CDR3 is TGCAGCGTTGATCTTACAGGGGAACAGGGGGAAAAACTGTTTTTT. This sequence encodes CSVDLTGEQGEKLFF.